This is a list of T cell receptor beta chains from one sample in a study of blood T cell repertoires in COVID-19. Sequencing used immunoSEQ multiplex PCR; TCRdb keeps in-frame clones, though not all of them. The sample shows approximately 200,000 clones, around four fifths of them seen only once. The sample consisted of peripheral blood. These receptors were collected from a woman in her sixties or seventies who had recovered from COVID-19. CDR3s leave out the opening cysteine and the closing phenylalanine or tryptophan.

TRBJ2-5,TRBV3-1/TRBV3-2,ASSQNREETQY
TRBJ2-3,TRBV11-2,ASSPIRQGAQTDTQY
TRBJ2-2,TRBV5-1,ASSLAGQGSTGELF
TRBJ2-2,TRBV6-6,ASSPRLWTGGTGELF
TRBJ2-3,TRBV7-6,ASSLDRGTDTQY
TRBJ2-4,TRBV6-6,ASIQMRGNIQY
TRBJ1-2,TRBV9,ASSVVGQTNYGYT
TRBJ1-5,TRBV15,ATSRVKGPNQPQH
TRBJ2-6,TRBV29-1,SVREGGANVLT
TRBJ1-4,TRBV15,ATSRAGGTTNEKLF
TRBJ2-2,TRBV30,AWSLRTGELF
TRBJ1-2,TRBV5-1,ASSLGQNYGYT
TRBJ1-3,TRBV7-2,ATTDSYSGNTIY
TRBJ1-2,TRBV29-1,SVEDRVYEVGFGYT
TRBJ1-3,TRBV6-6,ASTRSPEAGNTIY
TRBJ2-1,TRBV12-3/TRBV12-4,ASSRLSYNEQF
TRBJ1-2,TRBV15,ATSSPPGVGYT
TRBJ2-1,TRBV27,ASSFRGWDEQF
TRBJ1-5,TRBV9,ASSVDGQGAPQH
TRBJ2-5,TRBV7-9,ASSSRRGNQETQY
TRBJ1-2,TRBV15,ATSLTGGTGYT
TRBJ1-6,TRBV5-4,ASSLGQGTSPLH
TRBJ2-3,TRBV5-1,ASSYAGVGDTQY
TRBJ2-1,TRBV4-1,ASSLRTSGGAYNEQF
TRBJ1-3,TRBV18,ASRPNPGVTSSGNTIY
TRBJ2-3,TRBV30,AWSGNSGGAFWDTQY
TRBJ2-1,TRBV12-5,ASGLIPSSNEQF
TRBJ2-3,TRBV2,ASNQVGGAQDTQY
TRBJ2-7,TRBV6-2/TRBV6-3,ASSYSRVYEQY
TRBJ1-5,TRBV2,ASSGTGNQPQH
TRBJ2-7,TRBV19,ASSEAASGDYEQY
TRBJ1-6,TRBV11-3,ASSPGTGDNSPLH
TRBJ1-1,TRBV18,ASSPGTDPTEAF
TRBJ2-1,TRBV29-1,SVDYRTSDNEQF
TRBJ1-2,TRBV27,ASSLSVGRGYGYT
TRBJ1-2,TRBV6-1,ASSERRDSGDYGYT
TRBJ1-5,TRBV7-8,ASSLRRTGDNQPQH
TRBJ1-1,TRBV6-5,ASSPLLTRGTEAF
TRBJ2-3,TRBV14,ASSQTSGGVTDTQY
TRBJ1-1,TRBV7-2,ASSFGQGGTEAF
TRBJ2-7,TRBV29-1,SVPTGDGYEQY